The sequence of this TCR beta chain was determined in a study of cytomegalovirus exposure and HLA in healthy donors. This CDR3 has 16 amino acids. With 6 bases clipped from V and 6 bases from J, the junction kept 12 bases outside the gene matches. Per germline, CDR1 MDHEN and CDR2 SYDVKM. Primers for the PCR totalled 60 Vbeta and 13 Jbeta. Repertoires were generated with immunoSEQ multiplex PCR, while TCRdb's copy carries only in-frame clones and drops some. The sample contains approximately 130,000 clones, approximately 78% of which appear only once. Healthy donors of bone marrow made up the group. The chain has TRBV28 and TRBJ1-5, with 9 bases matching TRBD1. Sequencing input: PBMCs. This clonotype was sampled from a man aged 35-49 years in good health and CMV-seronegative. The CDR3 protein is CASSPGQGVFGQPQHF. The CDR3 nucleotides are TGTGCCAGCAGCCCGGGACAGGGTGTGTTTGGTCAGCCCCAGCATTTT.